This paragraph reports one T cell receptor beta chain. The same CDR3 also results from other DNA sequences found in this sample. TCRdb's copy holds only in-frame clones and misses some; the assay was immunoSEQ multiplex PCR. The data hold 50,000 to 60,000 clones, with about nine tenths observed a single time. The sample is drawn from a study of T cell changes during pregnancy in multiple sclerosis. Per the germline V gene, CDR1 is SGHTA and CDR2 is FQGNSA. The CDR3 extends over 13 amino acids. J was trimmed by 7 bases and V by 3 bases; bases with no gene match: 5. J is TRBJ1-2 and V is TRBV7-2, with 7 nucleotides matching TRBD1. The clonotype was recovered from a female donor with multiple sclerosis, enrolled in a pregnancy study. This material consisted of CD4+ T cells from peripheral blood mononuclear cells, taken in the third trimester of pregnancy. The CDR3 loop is CASSFSDRVGYTF. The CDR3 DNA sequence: TGTGCCAGCAGCTTCAGCGACAGGGTTGGCTACACCTTC. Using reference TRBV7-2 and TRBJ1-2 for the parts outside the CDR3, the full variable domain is GAGVSQSPSNKVTEKGKDVELRCDPISGHTALYWYRQSLGQGLEFLIYFQGNSAPDKSGLPSDRFSAERTGGSVSTLTIQRTQQEDSAVYLCASSFSDRVGYTFGSGTRLTVV.